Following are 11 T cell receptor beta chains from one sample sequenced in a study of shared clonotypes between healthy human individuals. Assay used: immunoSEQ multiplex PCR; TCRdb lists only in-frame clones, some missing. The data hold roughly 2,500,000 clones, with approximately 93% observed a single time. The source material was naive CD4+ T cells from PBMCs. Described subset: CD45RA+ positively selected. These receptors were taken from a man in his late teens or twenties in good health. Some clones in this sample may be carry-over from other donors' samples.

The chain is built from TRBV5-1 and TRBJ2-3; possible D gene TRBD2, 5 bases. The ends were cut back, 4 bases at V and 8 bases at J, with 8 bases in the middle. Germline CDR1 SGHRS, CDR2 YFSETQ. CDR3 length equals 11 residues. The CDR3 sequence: CASSPDSTQYF. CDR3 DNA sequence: TGCGCCAGCAGCCCGGACTCTACGCAGTATTTT.

Here the CDR3 reads CASSLSPAQPQHF. Here the CDR3 DNA reads TGTGCCAGCAGCTTATCGCCCGCTCAGCCCCAGCATTTT. V is TRBV7-2 and J is TRBJ1-5; D call uncertain. Germline V gives CDR1 SGHTA, CDR2 FQGNSA. Trimming removed 2 bases at V and 6 bases at J, with 8 bases between. This CDR3 has 13 residues.

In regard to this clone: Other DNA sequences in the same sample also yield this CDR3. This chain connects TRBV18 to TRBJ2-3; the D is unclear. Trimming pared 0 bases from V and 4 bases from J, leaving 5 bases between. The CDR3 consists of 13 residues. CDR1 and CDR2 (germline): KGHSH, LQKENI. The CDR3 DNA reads TGTGCCAGCTCACCACCGTCCGCAGATACGCAGTATTTT. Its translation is CASSPPSADTQYF.

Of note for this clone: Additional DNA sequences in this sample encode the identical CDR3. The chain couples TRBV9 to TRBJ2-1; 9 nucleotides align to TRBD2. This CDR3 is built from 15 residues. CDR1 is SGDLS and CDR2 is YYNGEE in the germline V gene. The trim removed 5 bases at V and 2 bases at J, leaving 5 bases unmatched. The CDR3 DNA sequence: TGTGCCAGCAGTGGGTTAGCGGGAGCCTACAATGAGCAGTTCTTC. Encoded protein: CASSGLAGAYNEQFF. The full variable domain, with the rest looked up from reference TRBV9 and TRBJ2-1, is DSGVTQTPKHLITATGQRVTLRCSPRSGDLSVYWYQQSLDQGLQFLIQYYNGEERAKGNILERFSAQQFPDLHSELNLSSLELGDSALYFCASSGLAGAYNEQFFGPGTRLTVL.

The chain's CDR3 is CASSLGLENTEAFF. The CDR3, as DNA: TGTGCCAGCAGCTTAGGTTTAGAAAACACTGAAGCTTTCTTT. The rearrangement links TRBV7-8 to TRBJ1-1; no clear D gene. This CDR3 region has 14 residues. CDR1 and CDR2 (germline): SGHVS, FQNEAQ. V was pared by 1 base and J by 2 bases, with 8 bases between. Combining the CDR3 with reference TRBV7-8 and TRBJ1-1 gives the whole variable domain GAGVSQSPRYKVAKRGQDVALRCDPISGHVSLFWYQQALGQGPEFLTYFQNEAQLDKSGLPSDRFFAERPEGSVSTLKIQRTQQEDSAVYLCASSLGLENTEAFFGQGTRLTVV.

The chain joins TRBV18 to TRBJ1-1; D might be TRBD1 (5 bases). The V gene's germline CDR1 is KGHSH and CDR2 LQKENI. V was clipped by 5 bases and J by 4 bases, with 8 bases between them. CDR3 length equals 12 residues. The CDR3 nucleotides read TGTGCCAGCTCATCAGGGTTCACTGAAGCTTTCTTT. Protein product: CASSSGFTEAFF.

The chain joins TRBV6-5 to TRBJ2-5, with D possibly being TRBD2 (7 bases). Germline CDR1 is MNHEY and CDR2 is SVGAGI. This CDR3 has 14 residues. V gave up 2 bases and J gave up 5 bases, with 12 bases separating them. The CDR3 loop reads CASSYGGDMETQYF. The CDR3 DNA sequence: TGTGCCAGCAGTTACGGGGGGGACATGGAGACCCAGTACTTC.

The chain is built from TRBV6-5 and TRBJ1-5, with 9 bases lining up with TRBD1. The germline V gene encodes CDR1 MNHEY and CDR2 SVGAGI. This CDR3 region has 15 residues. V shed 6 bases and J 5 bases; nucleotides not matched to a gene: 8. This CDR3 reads CASSPGQGSYQPQHF. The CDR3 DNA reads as TGTGCCAGCAGCCCAGGACAGGGGAGTTATCAGCCCCAGCATTTT.

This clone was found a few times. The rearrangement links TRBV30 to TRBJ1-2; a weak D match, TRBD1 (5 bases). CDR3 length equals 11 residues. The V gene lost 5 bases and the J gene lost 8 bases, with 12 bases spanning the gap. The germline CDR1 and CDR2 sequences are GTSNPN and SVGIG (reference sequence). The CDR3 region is CAWGHFKGYTF. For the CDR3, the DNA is TGTGCCTGGGGACACTTCAAGGGCTACACCTTC.

CDR3 loop: CASRWTGLFDSMDEQFF. The CDR3 DNA reads as TGTGCCAGCCGCTGGACAGGACTATTCGATTCGATGGATGAGCAGTTCTTC. This chain uses TRBV2 with TRBJ2-1; D possibly corresponds to TRBD1 (7 bases). The V gene's germline CDR1 is SNHLY and CDR2 FYNNEI. V was clipped by 8 bases and J by 8 bases, with 28 bases between them. The CDR3 runs 17 residues.

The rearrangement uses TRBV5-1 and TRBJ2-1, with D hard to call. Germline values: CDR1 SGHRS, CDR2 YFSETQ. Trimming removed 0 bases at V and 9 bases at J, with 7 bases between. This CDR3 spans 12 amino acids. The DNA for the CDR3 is TGCGCCAGCAGCTTGGTGGGGTTTGAGCAGTTCTTC. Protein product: CASSLVGFEQFF.